This T cell receptor (beta chain) came from a study of blood T cell repertoires in COVID-19. Repertoires were generated with immunoSEQ multiplex PCR, while TCRdb's copy carries only in-frame clones and drops some. There are about 230,000 clones in the sample; around 83% occur only once, and around 1.5% lies in the top ten. The count of this clone is one. Per germline, CDR1 MNHEY and CDR2 SVGAGI. Trimming cost V 5 bases and J 5 bases; bases outside gene matches: 6. The CDR3 length is 14 residues. The source is a woman between 40 and 55 years old who had recovered from COVID-19. Sequenced sample: peripheral blood. The V and J genes are TRBV6-5 and TRBJ2-1, with 7 positions matching TRBD2. The CDR3 region has the DNA TGTGCCAGCAGTACGAGCGGGGCCGACAATGAGCAGTTCTTC. It translates to CASSTSGADNEQFF.